One sample yielded the 8 T cell receptor beta chains listed below, sequenced in a study of cytomegalovirus exposure and HLA in healthy donors. The PCR had 60 Vbeta and 13 Jbeta primers. Method: immunoSEQ multiplex PCR; TCRdb's copy keeps in-frame clones and lacks some. The sample has some 45,000 clones, about 73% seen once. Material for sequencing was PBMCs. These receptors were obtained from a woman in her 30s in good health and CMV-seronegative.

The chain joins TRBV30 to TRBJ1-3, with TRBD1 matching over 7 bases. J was trimmed by 4 bases and V by 2 bases; bases with no gene match: 5. CDR3 size: 14 residues. CDR1 is GTSNPN and CDR2 is SVGIG in the germline V gene (reference sequence). The DNA of the CDR3 is TGTGCCTGGAGTAGGGACAGCTTCGGAAACACCATATATTTT. Translation: CAWSRDSFGNTIYF.

This sequence joins TRBV29-1 and TRBJ2-1, with TRBD1 matching 8 bases. Germline CDR1 reads SQVTM; CDR2 reads ANQGSEA. This CDR3 region has 12 residues. Trimming took 5 bases from V and 9 from J; bases not matched to a gene: 6. Written as DNA, the CDR3 is TGCAGCGTTCGGCAGGGGGCTGGTGAGCAGTTCTTC. As protein: CSVRQGAGEQFF.

The V gene is TRBV30, the J gene TRBJ2-1; weak D call: TRBD2 (7 bases). The CDR3 is 13 amino acids. Per germline, CDR1 GTSNPN and CDR2 SVGIG (reference sequence). Trimming cost V 3 bases and J 7 bases, with 13 bases left between them. The CDR3 here is CAWRRGGENEQFF. CDR3 nucleotide sequence: TGTGCCTGGAGACGCGGGGGCGAAAATGAGCAGTTCTTC.

V gene TRBV6-5 combines with J gene TRBJ2-7; tentatively, D is TRBD1 (6 bases). V shed 6 bases and J shed 0 bases, with 12 bases lying between them. The CDR3 loop spans 14 amino acids. Germline CDR1 and CDR2: MNHEY and SVGAGI. The DNA of the CDR3 is TGTGCCAGCAGCACCGGACAGTTCTCCTACGAGCAGTACTTC. Amino acid sequence: CASSTGQFSYEQYF.

This clone was detected only a few times. The rearrangement joins TRBV30 to TRBJ2-5; 7 bases line up with TRBD1. V shed 6 bases and J 5 bases; nucleotides not matched to a gene: 6. Germline CDR1 GTSNPN, CDR2 SVGIG (reference sequence). The CDR3 spans 12 residues. The CDR3 coding sequence is TGTGCCTGCCGACAGGGTACGGAGACCCAGTACTTC. This sequence encodes CACRQGTETQYF.

The chain links TRBV15 to TRBJ1-1; 7 bases agree with TRBD1. This CDR3 is 16 amino acids long. The ends lost 1 base at V and 0 bases at J; junction bases unmatched: 5. Per germline, CDR1 LNHNV and CDR2 YYDKDF (reference sequence). The CDR3 spells CATSRARGQMNTEAFF. The DNA for the CDR3 is TGTGCCACCAGCAGAGCAAGGGGGCAGATGAACACTGAAGCTTTCTTT. Full variable domain (remainder filled in from reference TRBV15 and TRBJ1-1): DAMVIQNPRYQVTQFGKPVTLSCSQTLNHNVMYWYQQKSSQAPKLLFHYYDKDFNNEADTPDNFQSRRPNTSFCFLDIRSPGLGDTAMYLCATSRARGQMNTEAFFGQGTRLTVV.

The chain couples TRBV6-1 to TRBJ2-5; TRBD2 aligns across 10 bases. This CDR3 region has 15 residues. Germline V CDR1 and CDR2: MNHNS, SASEGT. Trimming at V came to 4 bases and at J to 3 bases, leaving 5 bases not matched to a gene. CDR3 protein: CASSAPGLAEETQYF. Written as DNA, the CDR3 is TGTGCCAGCAGTGCTCCCGGACTAGCGGAAGAGACCCAGTACTTC.

The chain has TRBV30 and TRBJ1-1; weak D call: TRBD1 (6 bases). CDR1 and CDR2 (germline): GTSNPN, SVGIG (reference sequence). CDR3 length: 15 amino acids. V was cut by 2 bases and J by 0 bases, with 13 bases left in between. As DNA, the CDR3 is TGTGCCTGGAGTAAAGCGGACAGATTGAACACTGAAGCTTTCTTT. Translation gives CAWSKADRLNTEAFF. Combining the CDR3 with reference TRBV30 and TRBJ1-1 gives the whole variable domain SQTIHQWPATLVQPVGSPLSLECTVEGTSNPNLYWYRQAAGRGLQLLFYSVGIGQISSEVPQNLSASRPQDRQFILSSKKLLLSDSGFYLCAWSKADRLNTEAFFGQGTRLTVV.